This record looks at one TCR beta chain sequence and its context. Its antigen is unknown. Patients selected for sequencing had displayed CD8+CD57+ cell expansion by flow cytometry. Severe acquired aplastic anemia was the diagnosis recorded for all patients. For CDR3 and TCR beta VDJ profiling, genomic DNA was the template used. TCRdb processed the reads anew with MiXCR; each CDR3 protein has one entry. The sample contains 260,000 or so distinct CDR3 sequences, roughly 82% of which appear only once. The sample is drawn from a study of CD8+CD57+ T cells in acquired aplastic anemia. Overall study: Each DNA sample taken from sorted CD4+ and CD8+ cells came to around 3.4 ug on average. General study points: About 27 shared CD8+ CDR3s appeared highly expressed within patients' immunodominant clones.

The CDR3 is 13 amino acids. V lost 5 bases to trimming and J lost 12 bases; unmatched junction nucleotides: 10. Germline V gene lookup returns CDR1 SGHVS and CDR2 FQNEAQ. The source material was sorted CD4+, CD8+, or CD8+CD57+ T cells (not recorded which) from PBMCs. This clonotype was obtained from a human donor with aplastic anemia. This chain links TRBV7-8 with TRBJ2-3; 8 bases align to TRBD2. CDR3 amino acids: CASSVAGGPAQYF. Here the CDR3 DNA reads TGTGCCAGCAGCGTCGCGGGAGGACCCGCTCAGTATTTT. Combining the CDR3 with reference TRBV7-8 and TRBJ2-3 gives the whole variable domain GAGVSQSPRYKVAKRGQDVALRCDPISGHVSLFWYQQALGQGPEFLTYFQNEAQLDKSGLPSDRFFAERPEGSVSTLKIQRTQQEDSAVYLCASSVAGGPAQYFGPGTRLTVL.